These 32 T cell receptor beta chains were all obtained from the same sample, sequenced in a study of read filtering for tumor transcriptome and immune sequencing. Molecular barcoded adaptors covering alpha/delta and beta/gamma chains were used on about 0.4 ug RNA. From the reads, TCRdb called clonotypes with MiXCR, one entry per CDR3 protein. The data show approximately 140,000 distinct CDR3 sequences, with approximately 13% seen just once and more than 6.5% held by the top ten. The sample was a population of CD138-negative cells sorted from bone marrow. The receptors were gathered from a donor at least 40 years old with multiple myeloma.

The table lists this clonotype with many counts. CDR3 sequence (DNA): TGCGCCAGCAGCCAAGCGGGACTAGCGGGCCCTGAGCAGTTCTTC. Residues: CASSQAGLAGPEQFF. This chain joins TRBV4-3 and TRBJ2-1; 12 bases match TRBD2. CDR1 is LGHNA, CDR2 YSLEER, per germline. The CDR3 loop spans 15 amino acids. V lost 1 base and J lost 9; bases outside the gene matches: 4.

Comment on this clonotype: This may stem from a read error, because a much larger clone lies one nucleotide away. The chain uses TRBV11-1 and TRBJ1-1; D is perhaps TRBD1 (6 bases). The CDR3 consists of 15 residues. Germline V gives CDR1 SGHAT, CDR2 FQDESV (reference sequence). The DNA for the CDR3 is TGTACCAGCAGCCTGGAGGCAGGGGAGTACACTGAAGCTTTCTTT. Its translation: CTSSLEAGEYTEAFF.

This clonotype was seen repeatedly, ten times or more. This sequence joins TRBV19 and TRBJ1-5; no definite D call. CDR3 size: 15 residues. Trimming took off 6 bases at V and 1 base at J, with 13 bases between the two ends. Germline-derived CDR1 and CDR2 are LNHDA and SQIVND (reference sequence). The CDR3 sequence: CASRLRHWSNQPQHF. The CDR3 DNA reads as TGTGCCAGTAGGTTAAGACATTGGAGCAATCAGCCCCAGCATTTT.

This clonotype was counted at least ten times. The V gene is TRBV15, the J gene TRBJ2-7; D remains ambiguous. CDR1 and CDR2 from the germline V gene are LNHNV and YYDKDF (reference sequence). This CDR3 comprises 16 residues. V lost 0 bases, J lost 0 bases, and 12 bases lay in between. The CDR3 here is CATSRDHTESSYEQYF. For the CDR3, the DNA is TGTGCCACCAGCAGAGATCACACGGAGAGCTCCTACGAGCAGTACTTC.

This clonotype has a count of ten or more. The V gene is TRBV9, the J gene TRBJ2-2, with 7 bases that match TRBD2. V gave up 4 bases and J gave up 5 bases; unmatched junction bases: 14. The CDR3 is made up of 17 amino acids. The germline CDR1 and CDR2 sequences are SGDLS and YYNGEE. CDR3 in DNA: TGTGCCAGCAGCCCGTTAGGTGGAGAGCGGGGAACCGGGGAGCTGTTTTTT. Protein sequence: CASSPLGGERGTGELFF.

This clonotype was picked up a small number of times. The chain employs TRBV4-2 and TRBJ1-4, with D possibly matching TRBD1 (5 bases). V was pared by 3 bases and J by 8 bases, with 19 bases between. Germline loops: CDR1 LGHNA, CDR2 YNFKEQ. CDR3 size: 16 residues. In DNA, the CDR3 is TGTGCCAGCAGCCACCCGAGCGGGGGTACCCGAGAAAAACTGTTTTTT. It codes for CASSHPSGGTREKLFF.

The chain joins TRBV5-1 to TRBJ2-3, with D possibly matching TRBD2 (5 bases). This CDR3 has 15 residues. Germline CDR1 reads SGHRS; CDR2 reads YFSETQ. Trimming took off 0 bases at V and 0 bases at J, with 8 bases between the two ends. Written as DNA, the CDR3 is TGCGCCAGCAGCTTGGGGGGAGCTAGCACAGATACGCAGTATTTT. Protein sequence: CASSLGGASTDTQYF.

This clonotype occurred many times. The rearrangement uses TRBV24-1 and TRBJ2-1; D could derive from TRBD1 or TRBD2 (5 bases each). This CDR3 contains 16 residues. Germline values: CDR1 KGHDR, CDR2 SFDVKD. The V end lost 3 bases, the J end lost 3 bases, and 14 bases lay between the germline ends. The DNA for the CDR3 is TGTGCCACCAGTGATACACCGGGACCAAACTACAATGAGCAGTTCTTC. Its protein product is CATSDTPGPNYNEQFF.

This chain links TRBV5-1 with TRBJ2-7, with 10 bases fitting TRBD2. CDR1 is SGHRS and CDR2 is YFSETQ in the germline V gene. The CDR3 sequence is 15 residues long. V was pared by 1 base and J by 2 bases, with 3 bases of the junction left unmatched. CDR3 sequence (DNA): TGCGCCAGCAGCTTGTGGACTAGCGGTCCCTACGAGCAGTACTTC. This sequence encodes CASSLWTSGPYEQYF.

In its sample, this clonotype was seen a few times. With a much larger clone just one base away, this may be a read error. V and J are TRBV29-1 and TRBJ2-1; 7 positions match TRBD1. Germline V CDR1 and CDR2: SQVTM, ANQGSEA. Trimming took 7 bases from V and 7 from J; bases not matched to a gene: 7. The CDR3 sequence is 12 residues long. CDR3 DNA sequence: TGCAGCGCTGCCCGGGACAGAAATGAGCAGTTCTTC. Protein sequence: CSAARDRNEQFF.

Notes on this clonotype: The junction and the germline gene differ at one end; a read error may be behind it. The chain joins TRBV20-1 to TRBJ2-6; tentative D call: TRBD1 (5 bases). Germline CDR1 reads DFQATT; CDR2 reads SNEGSKA (reference sequence). The CDR3 contains 14 residues. The CDR3: CSASAVDGANVQTF. CDR3 in DNA: TGCAGTGCTAGTGCGGTAGATGGGGCCAACGTCCAGACCTTC.

The chain employs TRBV5-1 and TRBJ2-3, with 8 bases lining up with TRBD1. The germline gives CDR1 SGHRS, CDR2 YFSETQ. This CDR3 has 16 residues. The V and J ends lost 2 bases and 5 bases, in that order; junction bases with no gene match: 10. As DNA, the CDR3 is TGCGCCAGCAGCTTCACAAGTCGGACAGGGAAAGATACGCAGTATTTT. As protein: CASSFTSRTGKDTQYF.

This clonotype has at least ten counts. The chain is built from TRBV5-1 and TRBJ2-1, with D perhaps matching TRBD1 or TRBD2 (6 bases each). Per germline, CDR1 SGHRS and CDR2 YFSETQ. With 4 bases removed from V and 5 bases from J, the gap between germline ends came to 13 bases. The CDR3 totals 14 residues. The CDR3 DNA reads TGCGCCAGCAGCCCGGTTCGGGGGCACAATGAGCAGTTCTTC. Translating gives CASSPVRGHNEQFF.

This clonotype was seen at least ten times. V is TRBV6-6 and J is TRBJ2-5; D tentatively fits TRBD1 or TRBD2 (5 bases each). The germline V gene encodes CDR1 MNHNY and CDR2 SVGAGI (reference sequence). V was cut by 5 bases and J by 7 bases, with 17 bases left in between. This CDR3 has 14 amino acids. The CDR3 DNA reads as TGTGCCAGCAGTACTCTGGGGGTCCCCGGGACCCAGTACTTC. Amino acids: CASSTLGVPGTQYF.

The V and J genes are TRBV20-1 and TRBJ2-3; D possibly corresponds to TRBD2 (5 bases). The CDR3 sequence is 17 residues long. Per germline, CDR1 DFQATT and CDR2 SNEGSKA (reference sequence). V lost 0 bases to trimming and J lost 4 bases, with 20 bases between them. The DNA for the CDR3 is TGCAGTGCTAGAGATCCTCGACTACCAGGCGGTGCAGATACGCAGTATTTT. It codes for CSARDPRLPGGADTQYF.

This chain joins TRBV6-6 and TRBJ1-5, with D hard to call. CDR1 and CDR2 (germline): MNHNY, SVGAGI (reference sequence). V was shortened by 10 bases and J by 0 bases, with 10 bases between the two germline ends. The CDR3 covers 13 residues. The CDR3 loop is CAIRTNSNQPQHF. In nucleotides, the CDR3 is TGTGCCATTCGGACGAATAGCAATCAGCCCCAGCATTTT.

In the case of this clonotype: This clone may be a read error of a much larger clone one base away. The chain couples TRBV20-1 to TRBJ2-4; D is possibly TRBD1 (5 bases). Per germline, CDR1 DFQATT and CDR2 SNEGSKA (reference sequence). The CDR3 contains 14 residues. The CDR3: CCATGPLAKNIQYF. The CDR3 nucleotides are TGCTGTGCTACAGGTCCCCTAGCCAAAAACATTCAGTACTTC.

This clonotype was seen a handful of times. This chain connects TRBV7-3 to TRBJ2-1; 11 bases are shared with TRBD2. This CDR3 is 18 amino acids long. Germline-derived CDR1 and CDR2 are SGHTA and FQGTGA. V lost 0 bases, J lost 1 base, and 5 bases stayed unmatched. CDR3 nucleotides: TGTGCCAGCAGCTTAACGGTCTCTAGCGGGAGGTCCTACAATGAGCAGTTCTTC. This codes for CASSLTVSSGRSYNEQFF. Complete variable domain (other parts from reference TRBV7-3 and TRBJ2-1): GAGVSQTPSNKVTEKGKYVELRCDPISGHTALYWYRQSLGQGPEFLIYFQGTGAADDSGLPNDRFFAVRPEGSVSTLKIQRTERGDSAVYLCASSLTVSSGRSYNEQFFGPGTRLTVL.

This clonotype was counted many times. The chain combines TRBV7-9 with TRBJ1-5, with 9 bases aligning to TRBD1. This CDR3 spans 15 amino acids. V shed 5 bases, J shed 1 base, and the junction held 3 bases outside the gene matches. Germline-derived CDR1 and CDR2 are SEHNR and FQNEAQ (reference sequence). The CDR3 bases are TGTGCCAGCAGCCAACAGGGGGCGAGCAATCAGCCCCAGCATTTT. Amino acids: CASSQQGASNQPQHF.

As to this clonotype: A much larger clonotype is one base distant, so this may be a read error. This chain connects TRBV24-1 to TRBJ2-5; 7 positions match TRBD2. The CDR3 has 16 residues. Trimming took 5 bases from V and 0 from J; bases not matched to a gene: 8. Germline-derived CDR1 and CDR2 are KGHDR and SFDVKD. CDR3 amino acids: CATSARTGGYQETQYF. The CDR3 region has the DNA TGTGCCACCAGTGCCCGAACGGGGGGTTACCAAGAGACCCAGTACTTC.

This clonotype was detected ten times or more. The chain carries TRBV5-1 and TRBJ2-7; 10 bases line up with TRBD2. This CDR3 comprises 18 residues. The germline V gene has CDR1 SGHRS and CDR2 YFSETQ. After removal of 7 bases from V and 2 bases from J, the junction contained 18 bases not matched to a gene. This CDR3 reads CASAPHRVRLAGAYEQYF. CDR3 sequence (DNA): TGCGCCAGCGCACCCCACAGGGTGCGGCTAGCGGGAGCCTACGAGCAGTACTTC.

This clonotype was seen more than once but under ten times. At one end the junction does not follow the germline gene, possibly because of a read error. The rearrangement uses TRBV24-1 and TRBJ2-2; possibly TRBD2 for D (6 bases). The germline V gene has CDR1 KGHDR and CDR2 SFDVKD. This CDR3 is built from 15 residues. The CDR3 loop is CATSDLGPTTGGLFF. The CDR3 DNA follows: TGTGCCACCAGTGATTTAGGACCGACAACCGGGGGGCTGTTTTTT.

This clonotype was counted at least ten times. This sequence joins TRBV29-1 and TRBJ2-5; a possible D gene is TRBD1 (6 bases). Germline assignment: CDR1 SQVTM and CDR2 ANQGSEA. The CDR3 length is 12 residues. The ends were cut back, 4 bases at V and 7 bases at J, with 13 bases in the middle. The CDR3 DNA sequence: TGCAGCGTTGTGGGGGCCGCAGCGACCCAGTACTTC. Translated: CSVVGAAATQYF.

This clonotype was seen ten or more times. V and J are TRBV27 and TRBJ2-1; D gene ambiguous. V was clipped by 5 bases and J by 3 bases, with 8 bases between them. The CDR3 runs 13 residues. The germline CDR1 and CDR2 sequences are MNHEY and SMNVEV (reference sequence). This CDR3 reads CASSPTNYNEQFF. The CDR3 region has the DNA TGTGCCAGCAGTCCGACAAACTACAATGAGCAGTTCTTC.

This sequence joins TRBV7-2 and TRBJ2-1; perhaps TRBD2 as D (6 bases). With 6 bases removed from V and 6 bases from J, the gap between germline ends came to 9 bases. The length of the CDR3 is 12 residues. The germline CDR1 and CDR2 sequences are SGHTA and FQGNSA. The CDR3 region is CASSSGGNEQFF. The CDR3 DNA reads TGTGCCAGCAGTAGCGGAGGCAATGAGCAGTTCTTC. Filled out from reference TRBV7-2 and TRBJ2-1, the complete variable domain reads GAGVSQSPSNKVTEKGKDVELRCDPISGHTALYWYRQSLGQGLEFLIYFQGNSAPDKSGLPSDRFSAERTGGSVSTLTIQRTQQEDSAVYLCASSSGGNEQFFGPGTRLTVL.

This clonotype was counted at least ten times. The genes are TRBV4-1 and TRBJ2-1; the D is unclear. This CDR3 is built from 16 residues. The germline V and J ends were trimmed by 0 bases and 2 bases, with 11 bases remaining between them. CDR1 is MGHRA, CDR2 YSYEKL, per germline. CDR3: CASSQDLSGAYNEQFF. The CDR3 DNA reads TGCGCCAGCAGCCAAGATCTAAGTGGGGCCTACAATGAGCAGTTCTTC.

This clonotype showed up many times. The V and J genes are TRBV9 and TRBJ2-3, with 8 nucleotides matching TRBD2. With 0 bases clipped from V and 3 bases from J, the junction kept 3 bases outside the gene matches. The CDR3 is made up of 15 amino acids. The germline gives CDR1 SGDLS, CDR2 YYNGEE. In DNA form, the CDR3 reads TGTGCCAGCAGCGTAGCCGGGAGGGCTACAGATACGCAGTATTTT. Protein: CASSVAGRATDTQYF.

This clonotype has a count of ten or more. The rearrangement links TRBV7-2 to TRBJ2-7; TRBD2 aligns across 8 bases. The germline gives CDR1 SGHTA, CDR2 FQGNSA. The CDR3 covers 18 residues. With 1 base clipped from V and 1 base from J, the junction kept 12 bases outside the gene matches. CDR3 residues: CASSLGRAGLAISYEQYF. The CDR3 bases are TGTGCCAGCAGCTTAGGGCGGGCAGGACTAGCTATTTCCTACGAGCAGTACTTC.

About this clonotype itself: At one boundary the junction diverges from the germline segment, which might be a read error. The rearrangement uses TRBV12-3 or TRBV12-4 and TRBJ2-2; the match to TRBD2 covers 10 bases. The CDR3 extends over 16 amino acids. As DNA, the CDR3 is TGTGCCAGCACCCTCCCTAGCGGGAGTCTCGCCGGGGAGCTGTCTTTT. It yields the protein CASTLPSGSLAGELSF.

A few counts support this clonotype. This sequence joins TRBV27 and TRBJ2-3; D is uncertain. The CDR3 spans 14 residues. Germline V gene lookup returns CDR1 MNHEY and CDR2 SMNVEV (reference sequence). Trimming removed 6 bases at V and 0 bases at J, with 10 bases between. The CDR3 DNA reads as TGTGCCAGCAGCTTGCGGTCTAGCACAGATACGCAGTATTTT. It translates to CASSLRSSTDTQYF.

This clonotype has only a few counts. CDR3 sequence reads: CASSEGNTEAFF. The CDR3, as DNA: TGTGCCAGCAGCGAAGGGAACACTGAAGCTTTCTTT. This sequence joins TRBV13 and TRBJ1-1; D unresolved. Trimming cost V 5 bases and J 1 base, with 5 bases left between them. The CDR3 has 12 residues. The V gene's germline CDR1 is PRHDT and CDR2 FYEKMQ (reference sequence).

This clonotype was counted many times. The CDR3 DNA follows: TGTGCCAGCAGCCGCCAGGGGACTAGCGGGAACGATGAGCAGTTCTTC. It yields the protein CASSRQGTSGNDEQFF. This chain links TRBV14 with TRBJ2-1, with TRBD2 matching 13 bases. In germline, CDR1 is SGHDN, CDR2 FVKESK. V was clipped by 4 bases and J by 8 bases; unmatched bases: 8. CDR3 size: 16 residues.